Listed below are T cell receptor beta chains from one sample, sequenced in a study of blood T cell repertoires in COVID-19. The assay was immunoSEQ multiplex PCR, and TCRdb's table has in-frame clones only and misses some. The table has roughly 300,000 clones, 86% seen once. Material: peripheral blood. These receptor sequences come from a woman between 25 and 40 years old with COVID-19, enrolled during active disease. Both conserved end residues are part of each CDR3. The order of the fields is CDR3 protein, CDR3 DNA, D gene, V gene, clone size, CDR3 length, J gene. The D gene is left open where the match is weak. Some rows have no size entry. The others give once, few or many, or a class for an expanded clone.

CASSFVSGQSSGANVLTF | TGTGCCAGCAGCTTCGTTTCGGGACAGAGCTCTGGGGCCAACGTCCTGACTTTC | TRBD1 | TRBV5-6 | NA | 18 | TRBJ2-6
CASSPGEANYGYTF | TGCGCCAGCAGCCCCGGCGAGGCGAACTATGGCTACACCTTC | NA | TRBV4-1 | NA | 14 | TRBJ1-2
CSVGRGQGTGELFF | TGCAGCGTTGGGAGGGGGCAGGGCACCGGGGAGCTGTTTTTT | NA | TRBV29-1 | NA | 14 | TRBJ2-2
CASSHRVGETQYF | TGCGCCAGCAGTCACAGGGTGGGAGAGACCCAGTACTTC | NA | TRBV10-1 | NA | 13 | TRBJ2-5
CASSQLEGELGDTQYF | TGTGCCAGCAGCCAGTTAGAGGGGGAGCTGGGAGATACGCAGTATTTT | NA | TRBV4-2 | NA | 16 | TRBJ2-3
CASSYWTGAYEQYF | TGTGCCAGCAGCTATTGGACAGGAGCCTACGAGCAGTACTTC | TRBD1 | TRBV3-1/TRBV3-2 | NA | 14 | TRBJ2-7
CASSPQAGGTTYEQYF | TGTGCCAGCAGCCCCCAGGCGGGCGGGACGACCTACGAGCAGTACTTC | NA | TRBV7-6 | NA | 16 | TRBJ2-7
CASSPLNLDTGELFF | TGTGCCAGCAGCCCTCTAAACTTGGACACCGGGGAGCTGTTTTTT | NA | TRBV3-1/TRBV3-2 | NA | 15 | TRBJ2-2
CASSQGSGRETQYF | TGTGCCAGCAGTCAGGGGTCGGGCAGAGAGACCCAGTACTTC | NA | TRBV6-5 | NA | 14 | TRBJ2-5
CASRKSGNTGELFF | TGTGCCAGCAGAAAGAGCGGGAACACCGGGGAGCTGTTTTTT | NA | TRBV27 | NA | 14 | TRBJ2-2
CASSLTLARGGAMSPLHF | TGTGCCAGCAGCTTGACTTTAGCCCGGGGGGGGGCTATGTCACCCCTCCACTTT | NA | TRBV5-5 | NA | 18 | TRBJ1-6
CASSLPGLDREQFF | TGTGCCAGCAGTTTACCGGGACTAGATCGTGAGCAGTTCTTC | TRBD2 | TRBV28 | NA | 14 | TRBJ2-1
CASSGGGAWNEQFF | TGTGCCAGTAGTGGAGGGGGCGCTTGGAATGAGCAGTTCTTC | NA | TRBV19 | NA | 14 | TRBJ2-1
CASSLVVSNYGYTF | TGCGCCAGCAGCTTGGTCGTAAGCAACTATGGCTACACCTTC | NA | TRBV5-1 | NA | 14 | TRBJ1-2
CASSEQGSSGANVLTF | TGTGCCAGCAGTGAACAGGGCAGCTCTGGGGCCAACGTCCTGACTTTC | NA | TRBV2 | NA | 16 | TRBJ2-6
CASSLAGGLTGELFF | TGTGCCAGCAGCTTAGCGGGGGGACTCACCGGGGAGCTGTTTTTT | TRBD2 | TRBV5-8 | once | 15 | TRBJ2-2
CASSTDYPISSYEQYF | TGTGCCAGCAGCACTGACTACCCCATCAGCTCCTACGAGCAGTACTTC | NA | TRBV11-2 | NA | 16 | TRBJ2-7
CASSLVGRETQYF | TGTGCCAGCAGCTTGGTGGGGAGAGAGACCCAGTACTTC | NA | TRBV5-8 | NA | 13 | TRBJ2-5
CASSYSGQHRRSGTQYF | TGTGCCAGCAGTTACTCGGGACAACATCGTCGATCGGGGACCCAGTACTTC | NA | TRBV6-8 | once | 17 | TRBJ2-5
CASSDQGSYEQYF | TGTGCCAGCAGCGACCAGGGGAGCTACGAGCAGTACTTC | NA | TRBV27 | NA | 13 | TRBJ2-7
CASSFVQGVHEQYF | TGTGCCAGCAGTTTTGTACAGGGGGTCCACGAGCAGTACTTC | TRBD1 | TRBV28 | once | 14 | TRBJ2-7
CASSYGYRGLVETQYF | TGTGCCAGCAGTTACGGGTACAGGGGGCTGGTAGAGACCCAGTACTTC | TRBD1 | TRBV6-5 | once | 16 | TRBJ2-5
CSASLEQYF | TGCAGTGCTAGTCTCGAGCAGTACTTC | NA | TRBV20-1 | NA | 9 | TRBJ2-7
CASSSGQGYEQYF | TGTGCCAGCAGCTCCGGACAGGGCTACGAGCAGTACTTC | TRBD1 | TRBV3-1/TRBV3-2 | NA | 13 | TRBJ2-7
CASTRGTAGANVLTF | TGTGCCAGCACGCGCGGGACAGCTGGGGCCAACGTCCTGACTTTC | NA | TRBV6-5 | once | 15 | TRBJ2-6
CASLGQGETEAFF | TGTGCCAGCCTGGGACAGGGGGAAACTGAAGCTTTCTTT | TRBD1 | TRBV6-5 | NA | 13 | TRBJ1-1
CASSPSRFGYEKLFF | TGTGCCAGCAGCCCCAGCCGATTCGGGTATGAAAAACTGTTTTTT | NA | TRBV7-9 | NA | 15 | TRBJ1-4
CASASNGGGMSQETQYF | TGTGCCAGCGCCTCGAACGGCGGGGGGATGAGCCAAGAGACCCAGTACTTC | TRBD2 | TRBV11-2 | NA | 17 | TRBJ2-5
CASSVRASIDEQFF | TGTGCCAGCAGCGTAAGGGCTAGCATCGATGAGCAGTTCTTC | NA | TRBV9 | NA | 14 | TRBJ2-1
CASEGQGIDTQYF | TGTGCCAGCGAGGGACAGGGAATAGATACGCAGTATTTT | TRBD1 | TRBV18 | NA | 13 | TRBJ2-3
CASSGTGHNYEQYF | TGCGCCAGCAGTGGGACAGGGCATAACTACGAGCAGTACTTC | TRBD1 | TRBV5-1 | NA | 14 | TRBJ2-7